What follows are 10 T cell receptor beta chains derived from one specimen sequenced in a study of CD8 T cells in Susac syndrome. RNA, at about 0.5 to 1 ug, was reverse transcribed with random hexamers. TCRdb itself ran the immunoSEQ multiplex PCR reads through MiXCR, one entry per CDR3 protein. The data show about 60,000 distinct CDR3 sequences, over 85% seen once. The sample consisted of CD8+ T cells from PBMCs. The receptors were gathered from a human donor in good health.

This rearrangement joins TRBV4-1 to TRBJ1-3; D remains unclear. The CDR3 runs to 19 residues. The germline gives CDR1 MGHRA, CDR2 YSYEKL. The germline V and J ends were trimmed by 6 bases and 3 bases, with 27 bases remaining between them. CDR3 loop: CASRIDIRAVGPGGNTIYF. The CDR3 DNA sequence: TGCGCCAGCAGGATAGACATCCGGGCAGTCGGGCCGGGTGGAAACACCATATATTTT.

V usage is TRBV11-2 and J usage is TRBJ2-2, with 9 bases matching TRBD1. Germline V CDR1 and CDR2: SGHAT, FQNNGV. The CDR3 is made up of 17 amino acids. V was clipped by 1 base and J by 3 bases; unmatched bases: 6. The CDR3: CASSLGTTGGDTGELFF. The CDR3 bases are TGTGCCAGCAGCTTAGGAACGACAGGGGGGGACACCGGGGAGCTGTTTTTT. Complete variable domain (other parts from reference TRBV11-2 and TRBJ2-2): EAGVAQSPRYKIIEKRQSVAFWCNPISGHATLYWYQQILGQGPKLLIQFQNNGVVDDSQLPKDRFSAERLKGVDSTLKIQPAKLEDSAVYLCASSLGTTGGDTGELFFGEGSRLTVL.

This chain uses TRBV2 with TRBJ2-2, with D tentatively TRBD1 (6 bases). The CDR3 totals 16 residues. CDR1 is SNHLY, CDR2 FYNNEI, per germline. Trimming cost V 4 bases and J 2 bases, with 14 bases left between them. The DNA of the CDR3 is TGTGCCAGCAGTGTAATCTCCGGGACAAACACCGGGGAGCTGTTTTTT. It yields the protein CASSVISGTNTGELFF.

In this sample, this clonotype turned up once. V gene TRBV7-9 combines with J gene TRBJ2-3; a possible D gene is TRBD2 (5 bases). CDR1 is SEHNR and CDR2 is FQNEAQ in the germline V gene (reference sequence). There are 16 residues in the CDR3. With 5 bases removed from V and 2 bases from J, the gap between germline ends came to 17 bases. This CDR3 is CASSARGIYATDTQYF. In DNA form, the CDR3 reads TGTGCCAGCAGCGCCCGGGGTATTTATGCCACAGATACGCAGTATTTT.

A single count supports this clonotype. This sequence joins TRBV9 and TRBJ1-1; 10 bases map to TRBD1. J lost 5 bases, V lost 2 bases, and 3 bases had no gene match. CDR1 and CDR2 (germline): SGDLS, YYNGEE. The CDR3 has 14 residues. The CDR3 region is CASSVTGGATEAFF. DNA of the CDR3: TGTGCCAGCAGCGTGACAGGGGGCGCGACTGAAGCTTTCTTT.

The chain links TRBV5-1 to TRBJ1-3, with D hard to call. The germline V and J ends were trimmed by 0 bases and 0 bases, with 7 bases remaining between them. The CDR3 consists of 15 residues. Germline assignment: CDR1 SGHRS and CDR2 YFSETQ. CDR3 region: CASSLAGSSGNTIYF. Here the CDR3 DNA reads TGCGCCAGCAGCTTGGCGGGCAGCTCTGGAAACACCATATATTTT.

V gene TRBV2 combines with J gene TRBJ2-1; 10 bases are shared with TRBD1. This CDR3 has 15 amino acids. Trimming removed 7 bases from V and 2 bases from J; junction bases left unmatched: 5. The germline gives CDR1 SNHLY, CDR2 FYNNEI. CDR3 DNA sequence: TGTGCCAGCACCGACGGGACAGGGGCCTACAATGAGCAGTTCTTC. Protein product: CASTDGTGAYNEQFF.

This clonotype was found once. The chain has TRBV20-1 and TRBJ2-2; 11 nucleotides line up with TRBD2. Unmatched junction bases numbered 5, after V lost 2 bases and J lost 0 bases. CDR1 and CDR2 from the germline V gene are DFQATT and SNEGSKA (reference sequence). The CDR3 extends over 17 amino acids. This CDR3 is CSARYISGGANTGELFF. As DNA, the CDR3 is TGCAGTGCTAGATATATTAGCGGGGGGGCGAACACCGGGGAGCTGTTTTTT.

The chain employs TRBV7-9 and TRBJ2-1, with TRBD2 identical over 8 bases. CDR1 SEHNR and CDR2 FQNEAQ come from the germline V gene (reference sequence). V lost 0 bases to trimming and J lost 3 bases; unmatched junction nucleotides: 4. The CDR3 has 16 residues. The CDR3 DNA reads TGTGCCAGCAGCTTAGCGAGACTAGCGATCTACAATGAGCAGTTCTTC. Translating it yields CASSLARLAIYNEQFF. The whole variable domain, filled in from reference TRBV7-9 and TRBJ2-1, reads DTGVSQNPRHKITKRGQNVTFRCDPISEHNRLYWYRQTLGQGPEFLTYFQNEAQLEKSRLLSDRFSAERPKGSFSTLEIQRTEQGDSAMYLCASSLARLAIYNEQFFGPGTRLTVL.

V usage is TRBV30 and J usage is TRBJ2-1, with TRBD2 as a possible D gene (5 bases). V dropped 4 bases and J dropped 3 bases, with 7 bases sitting between them. CDR1 is GTSNPN and CDR2 is SVGIG in the germline V gene (reference sequence). The CDR3 totals 12 residues. The CDR3 reads CAWNGIYNEQFF. CDR3 nucleotides: TGTGCCTGGAACGGGATCTACAATGAGCAGTTCTTC.